The subject of this entry is one T cell receptor (beta chain). Its antigen is unidentified. One end of the junction varies from germline; a read error may be responsible. In germline, CDR1 is MNHNS, CDR2 SASEGT. The CDR3 totals 13 residues. The data were obtained in a study of vaccination and CD4 T cells after COVID-19. For the study at large: Each control was exposed to a CEFX pool, an HIV-1 Nef pool, or no peptide at all.

The Oncomine TCR Beta short-read assay sequenced DNA from cultured CD4+ T cells. TCRdb re-called the PCR reads through MiXCR, storing one row per CDR3 protein. The sample includes some 22,000 distinct CDR3 sequences, over 60% of them seen just once. As to treatment: roughly 10-day PBMC culture with coronavirus spike peptide pools or control peptides (ViraFEST assay). Cultures of PBMCs, a few million per well, were set up with around 9.7 IU/ml IL-2 and roughly 9.5 ug/ml peptide pools. V gene TRBV6-1 combines with J gene TRBJ1-1, with D unresolved. The sample consisted of CD4+ T cells from blood, cultured in vitro, taken after SARS-CoV-2 vaccination. The source is a human donor who received a COVID-19 vaccine. DNA for the CDR3: TGTGCCAGTAGTGCGGTGCGGAACACTGAAGCTTTCTTT. This codes for CASSAVRNTEAFF.